The 8 T cell receptor beta chains below all came from one sample that was sequenced in a study of CD8 T cells in Susac syndrome. The RNA input was about 0.45 to 1 ug, and it was reverse transcribed with random hexamers. TCRdb reprocessed the immunoSEQ multiplex PCR reads with MiXCR, giving one entry per CDR3 protein. Of 95,000 to 150,000 distinct CDR3 sequences in the sample, 96% are singletons; the top ten hold less than 0.15%. Input material: CD4+ T cells from PBMCs. All receptors derive from a human donor with Susac syndrome.

This sequence joins TRBV13 and TRBJ1-4; weak D call: TRBD1 (5 bases). Germline V gene lookup returns CDR1 PRHDT and CDR2 FYEKMQ (reference sequence). The CDR3 loop spans 13 amino acids. Trimming took off 5 bases at V and 7 bases at J, with 11 bases between the two ends. CDR3: CASSLSGIEKLFF. The DNA for the CDR3 is TGTGCCAGCAGCCTCTCAGGGATTGAAAAACTGTTTTTT.

This clonotype appeared a single time. This sequence joins TRBV30 and TRBJ1-1, with D perhaps TRBD1 (6 bases). Germline-derived CDR1 and CDR2 are GTSNPN and SVGIG (reference sequence). The V end was cut by 1 base, the J end by 10 bases, with 16 bases between. CDR3 length: 13 amino acids. The CDR3 here is CAWSAGQPFAAFF. In DNA form, the CDR3 reads TGTGCCTGGAGTGCCGGACAGCCGTTCGCAGCTTTCTTT.

V usage is TRBV24-1 and J usage is TRBJ2-1, with D tentatively TRBD1 (6 bases). CDR1 and CDR2 from the germline V gene are KGHDR and SFDVKD. The CDR3 extends over 14 amino acids. V lost 2 bases and J 6 bases, leaving 10 bases between the germline ends. The CDR3 sequence: CATSDYRVGNEQFF. DNA of the CDR3: TGTGCCACCAGTGATTACAGGGTAGGCAATGAGCAGTTCTTC.

This chain uses TRBV6-6 with TRBJ2-3; 8 nucleotides align to TRBD2. CDR3 length equals 15 residues. Trimming took 6 bases from V and 5 from J; bases not matched to a gene: 10. Germline V gene data show CDR1 as MNHNY and CDR2 as SVGAGI (reference sequence). CDR3 region: CASSPAGAEEDTQYF. The CDR3 nucleotides are TGTGCCAGCAGCCCAGCGGGAGCGGAGGAAGATACGCAGTATTTT.

The rearrangement joins TRBV20-1 to TRBJ1-5; tentative D call: TRBD1 (5 bases). The CDR3 has 14 amino acids. Per the germline V gene, CDR1 is DFQATT and CDR2 is SNEGSKA (reference sequence). V lost 0 bases to trimming and J lost 5 bases, with 11 bases between them. The CDR3 DNA reads as TGCAGTGCTAGAGAATCAGGGTTAGATCAGCCCCAGCATTTT. This translates into CSARESGLDQPQHF.

CDR3 nucleotide sequence: TGTGCCAGCAGCTTGGGACAGGGCTTCAATCAGCCCCAGCATTTT. It codes for CASSLGQGFNQPQHF. The chain carries TRBV7-9 and TRBJ1-5; 9 nucleotides agree with TRBD1. Germline trimming cut 3 bases from V and 3 bases from J; bases unmatched to any gene: 3. CDR1 and CDR2 (germline): SEHNR, FQNEAQ (reference sequence). The CDR3 spans 15 residues. Full variable domain (missing parts from reference TRBV7-9 and TRBJ1-5): DTGVSQNPRHKITKRGQNVTFRCDPISEHNRLYWYRQTLGQGPEFLTYFQNEAQLEKSRLLSDRFSAERPKGSFSTLEIQRTEQGDSAMYLCASSLGQGFNQPQHFGDGTRLSIL.

The V gene is TRBV7-9, the J gene TRBJ2-3; D is possibly TRBD2 (5 bases). V was trimmed by 1 base and J by 3 bases, leaving 8 bases between them. The CDR3 is made up of 14 amino acids. Germline loops: CDR1 SEHNR, CDR2 FQNEAQ (reference sequence). The chain's CDR3 is CASSLVGETDTQYF. The CDR3 DNA sequence: TGTGCCAGCAGCTTAGTGGGAGAGACAGATACGCAGTATTTT. The whole variable domain, filled in from reference TRBV7-9 and TRBJ2-3, reads DTGVSQNPRHKITKRGQNVTFRCDPISEHNRLYWYRQTLGQGPEFLTYFQNEAQLEKSRLLSDRFSAERPKGSFSTLEIQRTEQGDSAMYLCASSLVGETDTQYFGPGTRLTVL.

The chain links TRBV29-1 to TRBJ2-5; D may match TRBD1 or TRBD2 (6 bases each). Germline V gives CDR1 SQVTM, CDR2 ANQGSEA. The length of the CDR3 is 14 residues. The V end was cut by 6 bases, the J end by 4 bases, with 18 bases between. The CDR3: CSVAGQPGGETQYF. CDR3 nucleotide sequence: TGCAGCGTGGCTGGACAGCCCGGGGGAGAGACCCAGTACTTC.